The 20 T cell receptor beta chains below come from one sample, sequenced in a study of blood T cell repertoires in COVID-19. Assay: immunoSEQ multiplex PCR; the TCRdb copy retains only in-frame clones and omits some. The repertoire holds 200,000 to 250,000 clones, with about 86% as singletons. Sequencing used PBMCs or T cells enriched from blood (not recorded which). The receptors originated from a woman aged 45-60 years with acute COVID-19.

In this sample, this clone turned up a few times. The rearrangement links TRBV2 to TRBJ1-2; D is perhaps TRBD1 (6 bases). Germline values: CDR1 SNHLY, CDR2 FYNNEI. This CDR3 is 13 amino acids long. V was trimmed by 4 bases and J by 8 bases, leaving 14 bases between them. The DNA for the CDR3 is TGTGCCAGCAGTGTGCGGGGGCTAGGCGGCTACACCTTC. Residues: CASSVRGLGGYTF.

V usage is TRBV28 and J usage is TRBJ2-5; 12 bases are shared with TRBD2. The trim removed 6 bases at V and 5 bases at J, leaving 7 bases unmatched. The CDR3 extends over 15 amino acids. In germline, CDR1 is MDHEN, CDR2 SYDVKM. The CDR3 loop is CASRSSGGAWETQYF. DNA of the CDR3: TGTGCCAGCAGGTCTAGCGGGGGGGCTTGGGAGACCCAGTACTTC.

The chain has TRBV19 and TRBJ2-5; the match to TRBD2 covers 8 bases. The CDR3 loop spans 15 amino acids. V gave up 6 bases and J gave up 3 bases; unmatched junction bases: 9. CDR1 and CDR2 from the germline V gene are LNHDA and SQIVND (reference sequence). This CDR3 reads CASRDGAGVKETQYF. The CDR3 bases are TGTGCCAGTAGGGACGGAGCGGGAGTGAAAGAGACCCAGTACTTC.

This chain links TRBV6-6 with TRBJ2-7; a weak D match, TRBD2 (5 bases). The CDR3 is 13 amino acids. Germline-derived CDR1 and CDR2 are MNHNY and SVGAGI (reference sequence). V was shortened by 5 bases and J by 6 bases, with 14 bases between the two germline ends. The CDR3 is CASSIAEGAEQYF. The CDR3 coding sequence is TGTGCCAGCAGTATCGCTGAGGGTGCCGAGCAGTACTTC.

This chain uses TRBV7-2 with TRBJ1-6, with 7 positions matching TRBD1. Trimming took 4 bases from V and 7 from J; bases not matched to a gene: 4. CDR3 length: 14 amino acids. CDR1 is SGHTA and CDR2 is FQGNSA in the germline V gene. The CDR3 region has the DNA TGTGCCAGCAGCTCGGGACAGACGAATTCACCCCTCCACTTT. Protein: CASSSGQTNSPLHF.

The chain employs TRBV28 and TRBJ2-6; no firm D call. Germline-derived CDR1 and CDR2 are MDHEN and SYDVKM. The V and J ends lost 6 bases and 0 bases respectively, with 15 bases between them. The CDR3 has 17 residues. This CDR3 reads CASSHPGAGSGANVLTF. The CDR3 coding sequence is TGTGCCAGCAGCCACCCCGGTGCAGGCTCTGGGGCCAACGTCCTGACTTTC.

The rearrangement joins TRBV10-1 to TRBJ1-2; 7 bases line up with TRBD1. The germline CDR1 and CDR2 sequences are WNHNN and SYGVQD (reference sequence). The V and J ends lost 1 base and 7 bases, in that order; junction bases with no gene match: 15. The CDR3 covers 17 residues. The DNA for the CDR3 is TGCGCCAGCAGTGAGTGGATAAGACAGGGCCTTTGCCCTGGCTACACCTTC. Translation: CASSEWIRQGLCPGYTF.

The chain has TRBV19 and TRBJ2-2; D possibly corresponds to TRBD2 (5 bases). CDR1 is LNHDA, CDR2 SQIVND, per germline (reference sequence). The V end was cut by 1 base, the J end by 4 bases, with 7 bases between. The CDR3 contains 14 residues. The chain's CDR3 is CASSIAGSTGELFF. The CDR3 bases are TGTGCCAGTAGTATAGCGGGAAGCACCGGGGAGCTGTTTTTT. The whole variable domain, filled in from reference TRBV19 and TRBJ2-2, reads DGGITQSPKYLFRKEGQNVTLSCEQNLNHDAMYWYRQDPGQGLRLIYYSQIVNDFQKGDIAEGYSVSREKKESFPLTVTSAQKNPTAFYLCASSIAGSTGELFFGEGSRLTVL.

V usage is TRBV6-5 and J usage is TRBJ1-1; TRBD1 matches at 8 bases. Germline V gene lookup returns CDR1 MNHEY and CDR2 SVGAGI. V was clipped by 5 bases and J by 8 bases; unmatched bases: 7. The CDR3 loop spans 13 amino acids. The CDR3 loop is CASSTRTGREAFF. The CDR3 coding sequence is TGTGCCAGCAGTACCAGGACAGGGCGCGAAGCTTTCTTT.

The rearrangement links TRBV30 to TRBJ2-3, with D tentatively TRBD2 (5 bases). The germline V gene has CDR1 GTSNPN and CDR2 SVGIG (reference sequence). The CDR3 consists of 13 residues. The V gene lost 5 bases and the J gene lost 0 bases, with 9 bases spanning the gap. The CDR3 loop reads CAWLKRSTDTQYF. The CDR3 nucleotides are TGTGCCTGGTTGAAGCGGAGCACAGATACGCAGTATTTT.

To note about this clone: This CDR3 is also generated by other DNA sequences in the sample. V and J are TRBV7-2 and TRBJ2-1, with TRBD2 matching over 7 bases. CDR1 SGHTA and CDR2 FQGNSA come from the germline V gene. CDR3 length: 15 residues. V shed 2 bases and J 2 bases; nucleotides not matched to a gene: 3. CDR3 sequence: CASSLTSGTYNEQFF. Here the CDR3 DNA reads TGTGCCAGCAGCTTAACAAGCGGGACCTACAATGAGCAGTTCTTC.

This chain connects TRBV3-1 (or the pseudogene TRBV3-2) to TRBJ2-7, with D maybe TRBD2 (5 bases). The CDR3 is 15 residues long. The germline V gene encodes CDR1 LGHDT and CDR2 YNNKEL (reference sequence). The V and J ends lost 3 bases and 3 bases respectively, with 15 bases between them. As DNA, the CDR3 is TGTGCCAGCAGCCAGGCCTACGCTAGCCTCTACGAGCAGTACTTC. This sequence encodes CASSQAYASLYEQYF.

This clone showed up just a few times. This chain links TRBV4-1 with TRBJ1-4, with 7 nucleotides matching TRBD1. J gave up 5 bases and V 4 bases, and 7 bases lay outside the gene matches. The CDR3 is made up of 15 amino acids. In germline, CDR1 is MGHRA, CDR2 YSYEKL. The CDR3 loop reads CASSLRQGGNEKLFF. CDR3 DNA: TGCGCCAGCAGCCTCCGACAGGGCGGGAATGAAAAACTGTTTTTT.

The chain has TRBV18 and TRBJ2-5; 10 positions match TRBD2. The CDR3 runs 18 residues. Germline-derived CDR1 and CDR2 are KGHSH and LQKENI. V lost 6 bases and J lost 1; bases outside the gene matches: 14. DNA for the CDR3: TGTGCCAGCTCTCGAAGCAAGGGACTAGCGCCCCTCCAAGAGACCCAGTACTTC. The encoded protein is CASSRSKGLAPLQETQYF.

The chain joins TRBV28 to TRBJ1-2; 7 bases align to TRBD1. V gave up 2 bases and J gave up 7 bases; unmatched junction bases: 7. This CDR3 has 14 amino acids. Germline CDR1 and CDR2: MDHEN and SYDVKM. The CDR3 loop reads CASSLLQGDSGYTF. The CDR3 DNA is TGTGCCAGCAGTTTACTCCAGGGGGACTCTGGCTACACCTTC.

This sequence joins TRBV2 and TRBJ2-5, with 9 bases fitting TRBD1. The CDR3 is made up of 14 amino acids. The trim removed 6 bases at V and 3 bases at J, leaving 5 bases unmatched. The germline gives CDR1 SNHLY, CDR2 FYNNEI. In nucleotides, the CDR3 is TGTGCCAGCAGCCTTAGGACAGGGGAAGAGACCCAGTACTTC. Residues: CASSLRTGEETQYF.

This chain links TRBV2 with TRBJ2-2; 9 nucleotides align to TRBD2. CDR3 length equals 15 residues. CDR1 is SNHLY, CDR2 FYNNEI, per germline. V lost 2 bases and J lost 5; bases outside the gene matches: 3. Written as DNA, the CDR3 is TGTGCCAGCAGTGAACGTGCGGGAGGGACCGGGGAGCTGTTTTTT. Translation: CASSERAGGTGELFF. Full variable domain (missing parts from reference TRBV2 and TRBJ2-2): EPEVTQTPSHQVTQMGQEVILRCVPISNHLYFYWYRQILGQKVEFLVSFYNNEISEKSEIFDDQFSVERPDGSNFTLKIRSTKLEDSAMYFCASSERAGGTGELFFGEGSRLTVL.

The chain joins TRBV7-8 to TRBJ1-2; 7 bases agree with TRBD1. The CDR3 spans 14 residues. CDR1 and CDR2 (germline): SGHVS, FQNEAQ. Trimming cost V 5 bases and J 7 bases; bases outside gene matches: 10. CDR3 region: CASSPSDRAPGYTF. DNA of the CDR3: TGTGCCAGCAGCCCTAGTGACAGGGCCCCTGGCTACACCTTC.

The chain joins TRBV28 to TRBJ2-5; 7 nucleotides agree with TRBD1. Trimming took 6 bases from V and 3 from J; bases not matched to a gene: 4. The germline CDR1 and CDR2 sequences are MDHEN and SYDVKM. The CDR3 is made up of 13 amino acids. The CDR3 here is CASRTGQKETQYF. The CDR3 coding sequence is TGTGCCAGCAGGACGGGACAGAAAGAGACCCAGTACTTC.

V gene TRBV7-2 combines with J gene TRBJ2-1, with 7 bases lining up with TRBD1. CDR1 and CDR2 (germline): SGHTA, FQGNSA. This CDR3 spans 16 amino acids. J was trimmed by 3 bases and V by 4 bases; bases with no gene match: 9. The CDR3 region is CASSSQPRGYYNEQFF. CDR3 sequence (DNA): TGTGCCAGCAGCTCCCAGCCCAGGGGGTACTACAATGAGCAGTTCTTC.